This TCR beta chain came from a study of blood T cell repertoires in COVID-19. Across the whole study: Whether acute or convalescent, the COVID-19 samples came from the United States, Italy and Spain. The analysed material was cDNA or gDNA that came from T cells, B-cell-depleted T cells, or PBMCs.

The CDR3 has 16 amino acids. Deletions cut 1 base from V and 3 bases from J, with 16 bases between. CDR1 and CDR2 from the germline V gene are LGHDT and YNNKEL (reference sequence). In the authors' methods: Scientists estimated how many nucleated cells there were by amplifying reference gene primers. Profiled with immunoSEQ multiplex PCR; TCRdb holds only in-frame clones, not every one. D and trimming were read from the DNA, whereas the V and J calls and clone size are those reported in that table. The profile shows under 150,000 clones, about 87% of them singletons. The source material was peripheral blood. The clonotype comes from a woman between 45 and 60 years old with acute or convalescent COVID-19. J is TRBJ2-7 and V is TRBV3-1 (or the pseudogene TRBV3-2); D might be TRBD1 (6 bases). The CDR3 sequence: CASSQVSTGTNYEQYF. DNA for the CDR3: TGTGCCAGCAGCCAAGTCTCTACCGGGACAAACTACGAGCAGTACTTC.